This T cell receptor beta chain was profiled in a study of blood T cell dynamics during melanoma immunotherapy (dated by TCRdb to the early 2020s). Regarding the complete study: The patients had metastatic melanoma and were given first-line pembrolizumab or nivolumab plus ipilimumab as standard of care in the United Kingdom. To find early correlates of response, peripheral T cell receptor repertoires were profiled in metastatic melanoma patients before and after one cycle of checkpoint inhibitor therapy. The training cohort was made up of consecutive patients, while a further independent group of patients from the same centre was pooled to form an external validation set.

This clone was seen a single time. This receptor's antigen is unknown. Base qualities were left out, and no much larger clone turns up one base away. Reading the label with the study, this specimen's time point is: pre-treatment baseline. Blood samples were taken before treatment (T0) and at week 3 (W3), following the first cycle of checkpoint blockade. Except for two patients with rapid clinical progression, response was assessed 12 weeks after the first infusion by RECIST 1.1; disease control meant complete response, partial response or stable disease. Patients were not eligible if they had prior systemic cancer treatment, concomitant immunosuppressant therapy or synchronous other active malignancies. Bulk PBMC and plasma cell-free DNA were both sequenced for TCR beta so that circulating cells and T cell turnover could be tracked. Lymphoprep and SepMate tubes were used to isolate PBMC from blood, and red cell lysis was then performed. DNA from PBMC and sorted T cell subsets was extracted with QIAamp DNA Blood Mini kits.

Including cysteine and phenylalanine, the CDR3 has 15 amino acids. Only CDR3 DNA is held: 45 bases, read in frame from base 1. For CDR1 and CDR2, the germline V gene lists SGHRS and YFSETQ. V sheds 4 bases and J sheds 5 bases, leaving 15 bases between their ends. Study-wide findings and limitations: A bifurcated reorganization of the PBMC repertoire at W3, with increased clonality or increased diversity, was observed in patients who later achieved disease control, unlike in progressors. The relatively small sample size was acknowledged as something that could potentially limit how far the results can be generalized. Whether the T cell clones behind the repertoire changes were melanoma-specific or instead reflected general immune activation was something the study could not determine.

A fixed 350 ng of DNA was loaded for every bulk PBMC sample. The immunoSEQ TCRb Assay kit was used according to manufacturer instructions to amplify TCR beta CDR3 sequences from genomic DNA. The KAPA Library Quantification Kit for Illumina platforms was used to quantify the pooled libraries by qPCR. Sequencing of the pooled libraries was done on an Illumina NextSeq 500, with clustering at about 0.6-1.1 pM. On the authors' methods: TCR data were analyzed with immunoSEQ ANALYZER and the R LymphoSeq package. A rearrangement efficiency score was calculated as productive divided by the sum of productive and non-productive CDR3 sequences. Clonality was assessed using the Gini coefficient and diversity using the Renyi index at alpha=1, with pairwise comparisons between timepoints within each patient. In LymphoSeq, clonal relatedness was computed with an edit distance of 3 and repertoire similarity was computed with the Bhattacharyya coefficient. To classify response, a linear discriminant analysis based on week-3 changes in clonality and diversity was built with the R MASS and caret packages. What TCRdb holds here is the immuneACCESS table cut down to in-frame rearrangements. Part of the clones is not present; checked against another copy, under half of the missing clones reflect an unresolved V gene, and the others are unexplained. V, J and clone size are those of that table, while D and trimming were read from the DNA. The sample table holds roughly 16,000 clones, of which just over 90% were seen once. Of the sample, 1.5% to 2% falls within the top ten clones.

The sequences come from blood, collected from a patient treated with checkpoint blockade. The TCR was taken from a human donor with melanoma. The chain is assembled from TRBV5-1 and TRBJ2-2, and perhaps TRBD2 as D gene, on 5 matching bases. This receptor has the CDR3 CASSSEGSLTGELFF. The DNA is TGCGCCAGCAGCAGTGAGGGATCCTTAACCGGGGAGCTGTTTTTT.